These 10 T cell receptor beta chains were sequenced from one sample in a study of blood T cell repertoires in COVID-19. Sequenced by immunoSEQ multiplex PCR; TCRdb stores in-frame clones only, minus some. This table has 300,000 or so clones, approximately 89% appearing once. Input material: peripheral blood. These receptor sequences come from a woman in her forties or fifties who had recovered from COVID-19.

The chain couples TRBV3-1 (or the pseudogene TRBV3-2) to TRBJ1-6; D is perhaps TRBD1 (6 bases). Germline loops: CDR1 LGHDT, CDR2 YNNKEL (reference sequence). The CDR3 loop spans 15 amino acids. Trimming took off 0 bases at V and 7 bases at J, with 10 bases between the two ends. The CDR3 region is CASSQDPDSNSPLHF. Written as DNA, the CDR3 is TGTGCCAGCAGCCAAGACCCGGACAGCAATTCACCCCTCCACTTT.

The chain has TRBV5-1 and TRBJ1-2; tentatively, D is TRBD1 (6 bases). Looked up from germline, CDR1 is SGHRS and CDR2 is YFSETQ. The CDR3 is 15 amino acids. V lost 0 bases and J lost 6, with 15 bases in between. DNA of the CDR3: TGCGCCAGCAGCTTGGAAGAAGGGGGAATAGATGGCTACACCTTC. Its protein product is CASSLEEGGIDGYTF.

The rearrangement joins TRBV9 to TRBJ2-1; TRBD1 agrees at 11 bases. The V segment lost 3 bases and the J segment 6 bases; nucleotides outside the gene matches: 5. The germline gives CDR1 SGDLS, CDR2 YYNGEE. The CDR3 length is 15 residues. CDR3 bases: TGTGCCAGCAGCGCCGGACAGGGGGCGGGCAATGAGCAGTTCTTC. Translation gives CASSAGQGAGNEQFF.

This clone was found once. The genes are TRBV6-4 and TRBJ2-7; 10 bases match TRBD2. Germline V lookup: CDR1 MRHNA, CDR2 SNTAGT. The CDR3 totals 16 residues. V lost 5 bases and J lost 3; bases outside the gene matches: 10. Written as DNA, the CDR3 is TGTGCCAGCAGTCCTACACTAGCGGGGCCACTCTACGAGCAGTACTTC. It translates to CASSPTLAGPLYEQYF.

The chain joins TRBV3-1 (or the pseudogene TRBV3-2) to TRBJ1-4, with 9 bases identical to TRBD1. CDR3 size: 15 residues. Germline V gene lookup returns CDR1 LGHDT and CDR2 YNNKEL (reference sequence). V lost 5 bases and J lost 7; bases outside the gene matches: 8. CDR3 nucleotide sequence: TGTGCCAGCAGCTCAACGACAGGGGGGGGTGAAAAACTGTTTTTT. It translates to CASSSTTGGGEKLFF.

This rearrangement joins TRBV25-1 to TRBJ2-1; the D is unclear. Trimming removed 3 bases from V and 0 bases from J, with 6 bases in between. The CDR3 has 14 residues. Germline loops: CDR1 MGHDK, CDR2 SYGVNS. This chain's CDR3 is CASSDSRSYNEQFF. The CDR3 DNA is TGTGCCAGCAGTGACTCCCGCTCCTACAATGAGCAGTTCTTC.

In this sample, this clone turned up a few times. The J gene is TRBJ1-6, the V gene TRBV20-1; D is perhaps TRBD1 (6 bases). V lost 6 bases, J lost 14 bases, and 11 bases lay in between. CDR1 and CDR2 (germline): DFQATT, SNEGSKA (reference sequence). The CDR3 consists of 10 residues. CDR3: CSAMTGALHF. CDR3 nucleotides: TGCAGTGCAATGACAGGCGCCCTCCACTTT.

The chain recombines TRBV6-5 with TRBJ1-2; 12 nucleotides line up with TRBD1. The CDR3 loop spans 16 amino acids. V was clipped by 2 bases and J by 2 bases; unmatched bases: 3. Germline V gene data show CDR1 as MNHEY and CDR2 as SVGAGI. The CDR3 DNA follows: TGTGCCAGCAGTTACGACGGGACAGGGGGCAACTATGGCTACACCTTC. This translates into CASSYDGTGGNYGYTF.

The table lists this clone with a count of one. The rearrangement joins TRBV7-2 to TRBJ1-6; D ambiguous. The germline gives CDR1 SGHTA, CDR2 FQGNSA. This CDR3 has 15 amino acids. V was shortened by 5 bases and J by 10 bases, with 18 bases between the two germline ends. The CDR3 DNA is TGTGCCAGCAGCCCACGTCGGCAGTCAGGCTCACCCCTCCACTTT. Protein sequence: CASSPRRQSGSPLHF.

This clone was picked up one time. This chain links TRBV6-2 or TRBV6-3 with TRBJ2-1; D is perhaps TRBD2 (5 bases). Germline loops: CDR1 MNHEY, CDR2 SVGEGT. The ends were cut back, 4 bases at V and 1 base at J, with 17 bases in the middle. This CDR3 has 17 amino acids. The CDR3 reads CASSFAPRRRSYNEQFF. The CDR3 nucleotides read TGTGCCAGCAGTTTTGCCCCTAGGAGGCGGTCCTACAATGAGCAGTTCTTC.